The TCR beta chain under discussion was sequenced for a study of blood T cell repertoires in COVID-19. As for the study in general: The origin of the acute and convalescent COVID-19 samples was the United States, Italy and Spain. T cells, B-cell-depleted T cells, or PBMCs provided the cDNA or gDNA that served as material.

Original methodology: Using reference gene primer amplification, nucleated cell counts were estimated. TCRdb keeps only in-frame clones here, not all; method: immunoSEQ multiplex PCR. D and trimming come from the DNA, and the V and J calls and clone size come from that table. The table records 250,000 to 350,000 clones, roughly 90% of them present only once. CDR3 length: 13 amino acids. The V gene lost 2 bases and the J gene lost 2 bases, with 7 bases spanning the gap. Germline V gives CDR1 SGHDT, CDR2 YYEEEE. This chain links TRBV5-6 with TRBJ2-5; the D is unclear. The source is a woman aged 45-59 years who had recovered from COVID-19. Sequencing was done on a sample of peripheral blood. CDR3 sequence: CASSLALQETQYF. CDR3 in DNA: TGTGCCAGCAGCTTAGCCCTTCAAGAGACCCAGTACTTC.